A selection of T cell receptor beta chains follows, all from one sample in a study of blood T cell repertoires in COVID-19. TCRdb keeps only in-frame clones here, not all; method: immunoSEQ multiplex PCR. The sample holds tens of thousands of clones, 80% to 90% seen once. Sequenced sample: peripheral blood. The source is a man aged 70-80 years with active COVID-19. The CDR3 runs from the conserved cysteine through the conserved F or W. D genes are given only for firm matches. Rows may omit the clone size; those that give it use once, few, many or a size class.

V gene: TRBV11-2
J gene: TRBJ1-2
D gene: -
clone size: -
CDR3 DNA: TGTGCCAGCAGCTTAATTTCTAACCTAGGCTACACCTTC
CDR3 protein: CASSLISNLGYTF

V gene: TRBV11-3
J gene: TRBJ2-7
D gene: TRBD1
clone size: once
CDR3 DNA: TGTGCCAGCAGCTTAGATTCGGGACAGGGGGCTAACCACGAGCAGTACTTC
CDR3 protein: CASSLDSGQGANHEQYF

V gene: TRBV3-1/TRBV3-2
J gene: TRBJ1-1
D gene: TRBD1
clone size: -
CDR3 DNA: TGTGCCAGCAGTCGTGGGGACAGGGGGCAAGCTTTCTTT
CDR3 protein: CASSRGDRGQAFF

V gene: TRBV18
J gene: TRBJ2-3
D gene: -
clone size: -
CDR3 DNA: TGTGCCAGCTCACCACCCGCGGGAAGCGGAACAGATACGCAGTATTTT
CDR3 protein: CASSPPAGSGTDTQYF

V gene: TRBV27
J gene: TRBJ1-1
D gene: TRBD1
clone size: once
CDR3 DNA: TGTGCCAGCAGTAAGACAGGGGTGTTCACTGAAGCTTTCTTT
CDR3 protein: CASSKTGVFTEAFF

V gene: TRBV18
J gene: TRBJ2-1
D gene: -
clone size: -
CDR3 DNA: TGTGCCAGCTCACCACTGCAGGGCCACTACAATGAGCAGTTCTTC
CDR3 protein: CASSPLQGHYNEQFF

V gene: TRBV20-1
J gene: TRBJ1-4
D gene: -
clone size: -
CDR3 DNA: TGCAGTGCTAGTTTCGGAGGGGAAAAACTGTTTTTT
CDR3 protein: CSASFGGEKLFF

V gene: TRBV29-1
J gene: TRBJ2-6
D gene: -
clone size: -
CDR3 DNA: TGCAGCGTTGTCTCCTACTCTGGGGCCAACGTCCTGACTTTC
CDR3 protein: CSVVSYSGANVLTF

V gene: TRBV6-5
J gene: TRBJ1-5
D gene: -
clone size: -
CDR3 DNA: TGTGCCAGCAGTTACTTCGGCGGAAGCAATCAGCCCCAGCATTTT
CDR3 protein: CASSYFGGSNQPQHF

V gene: TRBV29-1
J gene: TRBJ2-2
D gene: -
clone size: -
CDR3 DNA: TGCAGCGGGAGCTCTTGGGGGGAGCTGTTTTTT
CDR3 protein: CSGSSWGELFF

V gene: TRBV7-6
J gene: TRBJ1-2
D gene: TRBD1
clone size: -
CDR3 DNA: TGTGCCAGCAGCGGTTCAGGGGGAGAGTCCGGCTACACCTTC
CDR3 protein: CASSGSGGESGYTF

V gene: TRBV2
J gene: TRBJ2-1
D gene: TRBD1
clone size: -
CDR3 DNA: TGTGCCAGCAGAGGGCCGGGACAGGGGAATGAGCAGTTCTTC
CDR3 protein: CASRGPGQGNEQFF

V gene: TRBV19
J gene: TRBJ1-2
D gene: -
clone size: -
CDR3 DNA: TGTGCCAGTAGTGCCCGGGAGGAAGGTCTCTATGGCTACACCTTC
CDR3 protein: CASSAREEGLYGYTF

V gene: TRBV19
J gene: TRBJ2-3
D gene: TRBD2
clone size: -
CDR3 DNA: TGTGCCAGTAGCCCACTCACTAGCGGGGCGGTAGATACGCAGTATTTT
CDR3 protein: CASSPLTSGAVDTQYF

V gene: TRBV7-6
J gene: TRBJ1-1
D gene: -
clone size: -
CDR3 DNA: TGTGCCAGCAGCTTAGTGCTGCAGGGGAACACTGAAGCTTTCTTT
CDR3 protein: CASSLVLQGNTEAFF

V gene: TRBV5-1
J gene: TRBJ1-2
D gene: TRBD1
clone size: -
CDR3 DNA: TGCGCCAGCAGCTTGGAGGGGGCAGCGAACTATGGCTACACCTTC
CDR3 protein: CASSLEGAANYGYTF

V gene: TRBV9
J gene: TRBJ1-5
D gene: -
clone size: -
CDR3 DNA: TGTGCCAGCTCACGGGGGAATAGCAATCAGCCCCAGCATTTT
CDR3 protein: CASSRGNSNQPQHF

V gene: TRBV6-4
J gene: TRBJ2-2
D gene: -
clone size: -
CDR3 DNA: TGTGCCAGCAGTGAACACCAGGTGGGCCAGTCAGAGGAGCTGTTTTTT
CDR3 protein: CASSEHQVGQSEELFF